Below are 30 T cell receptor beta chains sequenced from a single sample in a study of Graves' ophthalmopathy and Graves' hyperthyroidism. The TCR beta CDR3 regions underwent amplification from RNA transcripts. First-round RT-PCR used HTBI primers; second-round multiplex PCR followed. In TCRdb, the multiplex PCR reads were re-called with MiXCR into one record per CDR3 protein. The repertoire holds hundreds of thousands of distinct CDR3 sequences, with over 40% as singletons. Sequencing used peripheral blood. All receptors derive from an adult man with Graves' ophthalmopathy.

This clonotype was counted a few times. The CDR3 DNA is TGTGCCAGCAGCAAAACCGCAGGGGCCGGGGAGCTGTTTTTT. Translating it yields CASSKTAGAGELFF. The chain is built from TRBV3-1 and TRBJ2-2; D might be TRBD1 (6 bases). Germline V gene lookup returns CDR1 LGHDT and CDR2 YNNKEL (reference sequence). Trimming cost V 5 bases and J 6 bases, with 13 bases left between them. The CDR3 spans 14 residues. The variable domain in full, completed from reference TRBV3-1 and TRBJ2-2, reads DTAVSQTPKYLVTQMGNDKSIKCEQNLGHDTMYWYKQDSKKFLKIMFSYNNKELIINETVPNRFSPKSPDKAHLNLHINSLELGDSAVYFCASSKTAGAGELFFGEGSRLTVL.

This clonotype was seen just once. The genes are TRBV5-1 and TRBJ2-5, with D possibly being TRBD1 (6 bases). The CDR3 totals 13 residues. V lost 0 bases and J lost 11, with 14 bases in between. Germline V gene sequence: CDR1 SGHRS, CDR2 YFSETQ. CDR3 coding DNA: TGCGCCAGCAGCTTGGGCAGGGGCTACGGGCAGTACTTC. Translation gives CASSLGRGYGQYF.

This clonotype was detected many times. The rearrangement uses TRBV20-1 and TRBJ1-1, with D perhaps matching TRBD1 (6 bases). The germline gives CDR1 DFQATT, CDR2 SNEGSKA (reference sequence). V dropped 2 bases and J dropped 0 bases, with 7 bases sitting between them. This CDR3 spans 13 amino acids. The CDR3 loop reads CSARTGLNTEAFF. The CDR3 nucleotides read TGCAGTGCTAGAACAGGGTTGAACACTGAAGCTTTCTTT.

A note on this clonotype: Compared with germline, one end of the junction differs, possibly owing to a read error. CDR3 sequence: CASSHRRGWDEKLFF. The CDR3 coding sequence is TGTGCCAGCAGCCACCGCAGGGGTTGGGACGAAAAACTGTTTTTT. The chain combines TRBV10-2 with TRBJ1-4; the D gene is possibly TRBD1 (6 bases). Germline CDR1 WSHSY, CDR2 SAAADI. The CDR3 is 15 amino acids.

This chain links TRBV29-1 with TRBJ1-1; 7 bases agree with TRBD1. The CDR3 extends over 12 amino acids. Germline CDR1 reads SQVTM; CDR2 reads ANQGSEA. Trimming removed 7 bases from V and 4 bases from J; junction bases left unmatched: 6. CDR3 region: CSAGQDGTEAFF. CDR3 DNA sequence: TGCAGCGCCGGACAGGACGGCACTGAAGCTTTCTTT.

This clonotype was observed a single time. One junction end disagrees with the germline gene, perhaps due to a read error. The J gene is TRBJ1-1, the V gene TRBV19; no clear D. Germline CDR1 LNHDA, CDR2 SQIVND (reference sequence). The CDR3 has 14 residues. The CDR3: CASASYKEGTEAFF. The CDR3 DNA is TGTGCCAGTGCCTCATACAAGGAGGGCACTGAAGCCTTCTTT.

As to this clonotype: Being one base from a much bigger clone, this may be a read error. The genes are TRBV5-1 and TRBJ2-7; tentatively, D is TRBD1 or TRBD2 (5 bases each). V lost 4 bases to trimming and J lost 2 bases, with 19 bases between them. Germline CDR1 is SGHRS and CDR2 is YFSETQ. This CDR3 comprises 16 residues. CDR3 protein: CASSRVTGPGAYEQYF. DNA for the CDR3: TGCGCCAGCAGCCGAGTTACGGGGCCAGGAGCCTACGAGCAGTACTTC. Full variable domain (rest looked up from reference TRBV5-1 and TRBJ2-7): KAGVTQTPRYLIKTRGQQVTLSCSPISGHRSVSWYQQTPGQGLQFLFEYFSETQRNKGNFPGRFSGRQFSNSRSEMNVSTLELGDSALYLCASSRVTGPGAYEQYFGPGTRLTVT.

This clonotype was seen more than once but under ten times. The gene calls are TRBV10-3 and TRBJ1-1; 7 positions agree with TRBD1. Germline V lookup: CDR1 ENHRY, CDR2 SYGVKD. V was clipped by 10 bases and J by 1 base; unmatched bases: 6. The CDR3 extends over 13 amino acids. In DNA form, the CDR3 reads TGTGCCAGCAGGGACAGATGGAACACTGAAGCTTTCTTT. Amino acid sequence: CASRDRWNTEAFF.

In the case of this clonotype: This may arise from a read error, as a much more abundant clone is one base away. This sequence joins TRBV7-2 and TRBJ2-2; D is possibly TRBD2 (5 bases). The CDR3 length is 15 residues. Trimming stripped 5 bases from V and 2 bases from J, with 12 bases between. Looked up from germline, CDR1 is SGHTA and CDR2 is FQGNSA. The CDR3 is CASSVDGVNTGELFF. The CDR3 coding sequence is TGTGCCAGCAGCGTCGACGGGGTCAACACCGGGGAGCTGTTTTTT.

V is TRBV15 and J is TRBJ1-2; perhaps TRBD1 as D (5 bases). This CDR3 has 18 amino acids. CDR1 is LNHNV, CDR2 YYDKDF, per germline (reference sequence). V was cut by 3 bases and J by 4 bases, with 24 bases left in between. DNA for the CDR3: TGTGCCACCAGCAGCTTGGGGCCCGGGGCCCTCCTTACCTATGGCTACACCTTC. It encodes CATSSLGPGALLTYGYTF.

This CDR3 reads CASRTTGGAYEQYF. Written as DNA, the CDR3 is TGTGCCAGCAGGACGACAGGGGGCGCCTACGAGCAGTACTTC. The chain uses TRBV7-9 and TRBJ2-7; 10 positions match TRBD1. The germline V gene encodes CDR1 SEHNR and CDR2 FQNEAQ (reference sequence). CDR3 length: 14 amino acids. Germline trimming cut 6 bases from V and 2 bases from J; bases unmatched to any gene: 4.

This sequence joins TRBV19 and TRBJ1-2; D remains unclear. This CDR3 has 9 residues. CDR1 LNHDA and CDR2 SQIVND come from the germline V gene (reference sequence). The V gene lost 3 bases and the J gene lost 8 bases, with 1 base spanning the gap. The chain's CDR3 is CASSIGYTF. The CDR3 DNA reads TGTGCCAGTAGTATCGGCTACACCTTC.

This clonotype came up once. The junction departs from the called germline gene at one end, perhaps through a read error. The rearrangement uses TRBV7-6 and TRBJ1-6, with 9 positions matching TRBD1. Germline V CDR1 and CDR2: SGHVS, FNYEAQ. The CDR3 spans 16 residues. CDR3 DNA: TGTGCCAGCAGCTTATGGGGACAGGGCTACAATTCACCCCTCTACTTT. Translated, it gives CASSLWGQGYNSPLYF.

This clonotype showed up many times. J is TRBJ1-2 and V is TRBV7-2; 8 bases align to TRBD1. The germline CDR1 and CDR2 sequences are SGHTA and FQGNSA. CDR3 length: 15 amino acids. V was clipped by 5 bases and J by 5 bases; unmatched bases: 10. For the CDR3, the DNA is TGTGCCAGCAGCAAAGGGACAGGAGAAGGGTATGGCTACACCTTC. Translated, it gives CASSKGTGEGYGYTF.

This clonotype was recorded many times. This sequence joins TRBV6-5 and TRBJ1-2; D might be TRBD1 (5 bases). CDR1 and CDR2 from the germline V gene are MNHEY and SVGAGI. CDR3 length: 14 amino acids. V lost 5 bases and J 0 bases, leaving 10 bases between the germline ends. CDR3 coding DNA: TGTGCCAGCAGTCGCGACAGAACTAACTATGGCTACACCTTC. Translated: CASSRDRTNYGYTF.

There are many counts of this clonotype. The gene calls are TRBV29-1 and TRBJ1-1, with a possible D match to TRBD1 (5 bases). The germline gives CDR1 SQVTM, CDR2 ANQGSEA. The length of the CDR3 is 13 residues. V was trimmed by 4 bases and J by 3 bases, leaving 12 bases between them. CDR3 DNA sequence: TGCAGCGTTGCGGGACCCGGGGACACTGAAGCTTTCTTT. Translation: CSVAGPGDTEAFF.

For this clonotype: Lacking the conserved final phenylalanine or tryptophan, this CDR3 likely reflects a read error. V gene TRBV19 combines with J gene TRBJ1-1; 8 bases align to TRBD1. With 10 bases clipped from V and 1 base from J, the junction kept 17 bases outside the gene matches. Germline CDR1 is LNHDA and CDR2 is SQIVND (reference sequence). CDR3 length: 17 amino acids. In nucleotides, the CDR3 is TGTGCCACAGGTATGGGAGACAGGGGACGAGGGAACACTGAAGCTTTCCTT. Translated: CATGMGDRGRGNTEAFL.

The CDR3 DNA follows: TGTGCCAGCAGCTTAGGGACCAGAAGTGGGGCCCAGTACTTC. Translation gives CASSLGTRSGAQYF. The chain couples TRBV7-2 to TRBJ2-5; D is unresolved. The CDR3 is 14 residues long. Trimming took 1 base from V and 9 from J, leaving 15 bases between them. CDR1 SGHTA and CDR2 FQGNSA come from the germline V gene.

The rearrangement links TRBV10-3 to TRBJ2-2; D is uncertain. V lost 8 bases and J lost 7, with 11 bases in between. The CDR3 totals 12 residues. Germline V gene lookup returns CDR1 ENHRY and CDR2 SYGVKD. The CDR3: CAISTVHGELFF. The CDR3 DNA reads TGTGCCATCTCTACCGTTCACGGGGAGCTGTTTTTT.

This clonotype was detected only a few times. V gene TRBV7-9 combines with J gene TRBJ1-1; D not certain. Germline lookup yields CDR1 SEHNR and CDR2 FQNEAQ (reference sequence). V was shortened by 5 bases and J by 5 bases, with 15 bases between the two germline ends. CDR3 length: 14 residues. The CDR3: CASSLTRSWTEAFF. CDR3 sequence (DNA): TGTGCCAGCAGCCTTACTAGGTCGTGGACTGAAGCTTTCTTT.

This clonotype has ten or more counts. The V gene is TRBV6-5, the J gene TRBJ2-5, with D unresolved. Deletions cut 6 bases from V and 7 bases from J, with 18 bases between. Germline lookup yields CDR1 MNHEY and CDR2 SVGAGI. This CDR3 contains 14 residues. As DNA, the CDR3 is TGTGCCAGCAGAGAGGTGGCTAACAAGGGGACCCAGTACTTC. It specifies CASREVANKGTQYF.

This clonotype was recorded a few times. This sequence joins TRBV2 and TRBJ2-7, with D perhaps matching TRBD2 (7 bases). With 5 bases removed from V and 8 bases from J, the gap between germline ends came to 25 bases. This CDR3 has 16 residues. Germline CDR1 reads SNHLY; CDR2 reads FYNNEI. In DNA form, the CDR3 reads TGTGCCAGCAGTCGCCAGGGGTTGGCGGGAGAATCTAAGCAGTACTTC. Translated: CASSRQGLAGESKQYF.

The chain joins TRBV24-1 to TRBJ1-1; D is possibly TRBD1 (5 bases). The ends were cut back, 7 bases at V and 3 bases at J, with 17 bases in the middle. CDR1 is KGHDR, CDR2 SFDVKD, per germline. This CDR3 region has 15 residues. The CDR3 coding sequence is TGTGCCACCAGCGTCGGAAAGGGGCGATACACTGAAGCTTTCTTT. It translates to CATSVGKGRYTEAFF.

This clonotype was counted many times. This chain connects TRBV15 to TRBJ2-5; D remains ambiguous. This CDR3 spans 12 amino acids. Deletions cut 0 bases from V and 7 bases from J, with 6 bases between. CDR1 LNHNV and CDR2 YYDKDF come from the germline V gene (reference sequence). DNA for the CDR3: TGTGCCACCAGCAGAGATCACGGGACCCAGTACTTC. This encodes CATSRDHGTQYF.

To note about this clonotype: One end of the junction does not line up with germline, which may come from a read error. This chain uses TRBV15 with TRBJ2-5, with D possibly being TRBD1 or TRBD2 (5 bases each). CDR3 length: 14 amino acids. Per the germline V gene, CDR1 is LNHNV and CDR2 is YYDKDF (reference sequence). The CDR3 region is CASSLEGRVETQYF. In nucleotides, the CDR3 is TGTGCCAGCAGCTTAGAGGGCAGGGTTGAGACCCAGTACTTC.

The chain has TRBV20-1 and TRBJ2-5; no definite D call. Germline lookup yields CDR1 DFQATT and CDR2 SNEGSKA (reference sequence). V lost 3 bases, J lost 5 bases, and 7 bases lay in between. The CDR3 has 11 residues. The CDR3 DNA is TGCAGTGCTAGGCCCCTGGAGACCCAGTACTTC. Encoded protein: CSARPLETQYF.

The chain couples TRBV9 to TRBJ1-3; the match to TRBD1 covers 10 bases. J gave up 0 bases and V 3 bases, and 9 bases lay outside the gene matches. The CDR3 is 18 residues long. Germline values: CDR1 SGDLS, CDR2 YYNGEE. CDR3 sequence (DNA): TGTGCCAGCAGCGCAGGGGCCGGGACAGGGGTCTCTGGAAACACCATATATTTT. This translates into CASSAGAGTGVSGNTIYF.

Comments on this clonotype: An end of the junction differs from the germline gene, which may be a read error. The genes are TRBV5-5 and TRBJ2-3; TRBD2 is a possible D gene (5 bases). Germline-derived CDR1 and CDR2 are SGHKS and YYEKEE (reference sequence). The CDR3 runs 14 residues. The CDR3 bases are TGCGCCAGCAGCTTGGGCGGGCGCACAGATACGCAGTATTTT. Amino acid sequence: CASSLGGRTDTQYF. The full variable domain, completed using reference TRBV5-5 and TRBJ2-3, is DAGVTQSPTHLIKTRGQQVTLRCSPISGHKSVSWYQQVLGQGPQFIFQYYEKEERGRGNFPDRFSARQFPNYSSELNVNALLLGDSALYLCASSLGGRTDTQYFGPGTRLTVL.

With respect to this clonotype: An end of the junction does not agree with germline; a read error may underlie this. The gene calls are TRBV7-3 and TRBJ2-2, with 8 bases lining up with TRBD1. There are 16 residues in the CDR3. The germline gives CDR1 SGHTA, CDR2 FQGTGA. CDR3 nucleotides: TGTGCCAGCAGCCAGCAGGGGGCAGGAAACACCGGGGAGCTGTCTTGG. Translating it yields CASSQQGAGNTGELSW.

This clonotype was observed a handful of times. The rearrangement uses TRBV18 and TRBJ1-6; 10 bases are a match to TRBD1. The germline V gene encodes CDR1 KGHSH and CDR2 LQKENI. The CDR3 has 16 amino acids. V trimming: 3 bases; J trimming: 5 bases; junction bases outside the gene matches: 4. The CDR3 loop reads CASSPRDRGNNSPLHF. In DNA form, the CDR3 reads TGTGCCAGCTCACCTCGGGACAGGGGTAATAATTCACCCCTCCACTTT.